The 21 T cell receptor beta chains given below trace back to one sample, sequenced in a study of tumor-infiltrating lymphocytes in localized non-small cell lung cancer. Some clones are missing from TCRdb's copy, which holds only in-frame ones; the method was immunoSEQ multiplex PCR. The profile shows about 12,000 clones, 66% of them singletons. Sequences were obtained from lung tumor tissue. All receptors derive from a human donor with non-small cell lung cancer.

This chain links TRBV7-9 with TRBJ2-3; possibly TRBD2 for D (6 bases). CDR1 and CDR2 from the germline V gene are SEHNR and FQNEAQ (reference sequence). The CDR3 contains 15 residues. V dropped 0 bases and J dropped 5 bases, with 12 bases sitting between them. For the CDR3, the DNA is TGTGCCAGCAGCTTAGCGGGGGGTGTTGGAGATACGCAGTATTTT. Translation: CASSLAGGVGDTQYF.

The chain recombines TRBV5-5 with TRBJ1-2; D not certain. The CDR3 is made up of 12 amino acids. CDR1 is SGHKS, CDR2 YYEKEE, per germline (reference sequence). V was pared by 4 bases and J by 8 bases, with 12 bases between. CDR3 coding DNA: TGTGCCAGCAGCCAGGAGGAGGGCGGCTACACCTTC. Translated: CASSQEEGGYTF.

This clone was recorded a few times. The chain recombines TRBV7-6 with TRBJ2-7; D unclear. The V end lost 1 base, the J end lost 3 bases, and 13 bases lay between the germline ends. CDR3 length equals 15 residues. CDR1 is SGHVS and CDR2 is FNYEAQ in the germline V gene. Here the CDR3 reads CASSLGADRSYEQYF. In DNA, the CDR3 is TGTGCCAGCAGCTTAGGGGCGGACCGGAGCTACGAGCAGTACTTC.

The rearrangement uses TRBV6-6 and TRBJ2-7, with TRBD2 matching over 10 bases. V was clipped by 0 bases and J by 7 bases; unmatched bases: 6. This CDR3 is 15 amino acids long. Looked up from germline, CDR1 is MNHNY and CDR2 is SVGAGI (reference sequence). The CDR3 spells CASSYSSGRAGEQYF. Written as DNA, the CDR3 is TGTGCCAGCAGTTACTCGAGCGGGAGGGCGGGAGAGCAGTACTTC.

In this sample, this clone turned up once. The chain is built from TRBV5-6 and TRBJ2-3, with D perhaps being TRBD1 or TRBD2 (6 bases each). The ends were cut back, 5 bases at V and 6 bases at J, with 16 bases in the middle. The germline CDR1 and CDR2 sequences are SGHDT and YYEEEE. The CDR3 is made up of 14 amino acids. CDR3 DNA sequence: TGTGCCAGCAGTCTAGGGGGAGGCTCGGATACGCAGTATTTT. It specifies CASSLGGGSDTQYF.

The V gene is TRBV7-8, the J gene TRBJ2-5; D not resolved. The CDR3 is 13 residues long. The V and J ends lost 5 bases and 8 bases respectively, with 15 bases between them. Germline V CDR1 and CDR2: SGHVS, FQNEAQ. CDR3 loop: CASSRIDMGTQYF. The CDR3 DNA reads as TGTGCCAGCAGCCGGATCGACATGGGAACCCAGTACTTC.

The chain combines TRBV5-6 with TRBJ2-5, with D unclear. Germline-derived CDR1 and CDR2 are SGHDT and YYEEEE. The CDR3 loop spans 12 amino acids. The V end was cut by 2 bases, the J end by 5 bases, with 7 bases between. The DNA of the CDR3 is TGTGCCAGCAGCTTTTCGTGGGAGACCCAGTACTTC. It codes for CASSFSWETQYF. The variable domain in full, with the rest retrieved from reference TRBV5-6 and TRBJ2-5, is DAGVTQSPTHLIKTRGQQVTLRCSPKSGHDTVSWYQQALGQGPQFIFQYYEEEERQRGNFPDRFSGHQFPNYSSELNVNALLLGDSALYLCASSFSWETQYFGPGTRLLVL.

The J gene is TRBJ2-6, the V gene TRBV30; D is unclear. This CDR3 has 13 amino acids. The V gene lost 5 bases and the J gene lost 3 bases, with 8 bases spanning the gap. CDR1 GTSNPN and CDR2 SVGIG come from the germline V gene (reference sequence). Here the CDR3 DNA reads TGTGCCTGGGGGGTCGGTGGGGCCAACGTCCTGACTTTC. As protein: CAWGVGGANVLTF. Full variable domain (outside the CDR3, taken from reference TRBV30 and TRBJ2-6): SQTIHQWPATLVQPVGSPLSLECTVEGTSNPNLYWYRQAAGRGLQLLFYSVGIGQISSEVPQNLSASRPQDRQFILSSKKLLLSDSGFYLCAWGVGGANVLTFGAGSRLTVL.

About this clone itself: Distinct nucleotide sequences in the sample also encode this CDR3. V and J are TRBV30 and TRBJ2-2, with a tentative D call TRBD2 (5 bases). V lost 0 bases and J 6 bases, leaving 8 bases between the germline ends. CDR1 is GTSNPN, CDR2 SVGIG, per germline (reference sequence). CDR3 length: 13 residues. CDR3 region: CAWSVLGPGELFF. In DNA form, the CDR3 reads TGTGCCTGGAGTGTACTAGGCCCCGGGGAGCTGTTTTTT.

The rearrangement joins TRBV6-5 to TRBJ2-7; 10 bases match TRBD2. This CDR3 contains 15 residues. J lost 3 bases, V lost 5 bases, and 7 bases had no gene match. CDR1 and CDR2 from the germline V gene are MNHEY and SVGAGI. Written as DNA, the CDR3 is TGTGCCAGCAGTCAGCCACTAGCGGGACTCTACGAGCAGTACTTC. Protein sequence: CASSQPLAGLYEQYF.

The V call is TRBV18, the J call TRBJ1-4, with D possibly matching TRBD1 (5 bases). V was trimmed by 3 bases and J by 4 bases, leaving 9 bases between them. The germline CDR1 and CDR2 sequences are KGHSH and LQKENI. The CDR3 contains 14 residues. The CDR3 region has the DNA TGTGCCAGCTCACCTTCGGGGGGTAATGAAAAACTGTTTTTT. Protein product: CASSPSGGNEKLFF.

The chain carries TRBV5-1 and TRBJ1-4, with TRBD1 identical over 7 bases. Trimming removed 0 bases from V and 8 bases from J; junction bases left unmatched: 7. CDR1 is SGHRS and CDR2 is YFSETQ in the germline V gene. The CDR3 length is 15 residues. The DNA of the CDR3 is TGCGCCAGCAGCTTGGGAAGACAGGGTTTGGAAAAACTGTTTTTT. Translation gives CASSLGRQGLEKLFF.

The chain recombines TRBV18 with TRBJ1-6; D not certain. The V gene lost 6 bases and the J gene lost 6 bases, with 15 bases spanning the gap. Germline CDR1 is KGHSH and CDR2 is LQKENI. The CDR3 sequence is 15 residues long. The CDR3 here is CASSPSGSLNSPLHF. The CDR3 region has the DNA TGTGCCAGCTCCCCCTCGGGCAGCCTTAATTCACCCCTCCACTTT. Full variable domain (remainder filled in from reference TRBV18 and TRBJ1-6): NAGVMQNPRHLVRRRGQEARLRCSPMKGHSHVYWYRQLPEEGLKFMVYLQKENIIDESGMPKERFSAEFPKEGPSILRIQQVVRGDSAAYFCASSPSGSLNSPLHFGNGTRLTVT.

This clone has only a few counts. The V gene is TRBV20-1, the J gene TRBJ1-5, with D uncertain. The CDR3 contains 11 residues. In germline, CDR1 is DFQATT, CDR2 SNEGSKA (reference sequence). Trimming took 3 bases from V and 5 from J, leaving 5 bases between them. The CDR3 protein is CSASGDQPQHF. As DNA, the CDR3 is TGCAGTGCTAGCGGGGATCAGCCCCAGCATTTT.

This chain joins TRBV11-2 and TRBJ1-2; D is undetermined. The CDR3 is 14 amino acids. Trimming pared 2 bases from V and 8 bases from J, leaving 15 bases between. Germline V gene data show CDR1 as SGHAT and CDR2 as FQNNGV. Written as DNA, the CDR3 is TGTGCCAGCAGCTTATTGGAATCAAGGTTCGGCTACACCTTC. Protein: CASSLLESRFGYTF.

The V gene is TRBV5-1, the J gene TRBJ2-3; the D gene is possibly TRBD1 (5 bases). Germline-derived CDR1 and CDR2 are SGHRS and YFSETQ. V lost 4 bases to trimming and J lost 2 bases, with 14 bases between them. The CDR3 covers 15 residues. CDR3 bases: TGCGCCAGCAGCCGACAGAGCGCATTCACAGATACGCAGTATTTT. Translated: CASSRQSAFTDTQYF. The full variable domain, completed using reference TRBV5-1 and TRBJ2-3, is KAGVTQTPRYLIKTRGQQVTLSCSPISGHRSVSWYQQTPGQGLQFLFEYFSETQRNKGNFPGRFSGRQFSNSRSEMNVSTLELGDSALYLCASSRQSAFTDTQYFGPGTRLTVL.

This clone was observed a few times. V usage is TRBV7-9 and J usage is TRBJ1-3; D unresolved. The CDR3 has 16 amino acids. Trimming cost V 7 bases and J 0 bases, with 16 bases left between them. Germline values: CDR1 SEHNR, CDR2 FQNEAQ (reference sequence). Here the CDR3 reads CASNLLPGVSGNTIYF. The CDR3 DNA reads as TGTGCCAGCAACCTACTCCCGGGAGTCTCTGGAAACACCATATATTTT.

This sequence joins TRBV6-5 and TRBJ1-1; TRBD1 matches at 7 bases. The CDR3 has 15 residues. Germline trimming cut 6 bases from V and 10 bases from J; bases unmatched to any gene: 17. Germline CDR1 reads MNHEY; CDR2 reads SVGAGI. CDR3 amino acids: CASSNPGQTLLTAFF. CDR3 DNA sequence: TGTGCCAGCAGCAACCCGGGACAGACACTACTGACAGCTTTCTTT.

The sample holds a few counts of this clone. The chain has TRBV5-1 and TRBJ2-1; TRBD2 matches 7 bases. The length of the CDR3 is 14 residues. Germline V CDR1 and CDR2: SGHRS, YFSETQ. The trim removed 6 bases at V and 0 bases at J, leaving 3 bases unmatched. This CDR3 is CASTPSGSYNEQFF. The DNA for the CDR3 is TGCGCCAGCACCCCTAGCGGCTCCTACAATGAGCAGTTCTTC.

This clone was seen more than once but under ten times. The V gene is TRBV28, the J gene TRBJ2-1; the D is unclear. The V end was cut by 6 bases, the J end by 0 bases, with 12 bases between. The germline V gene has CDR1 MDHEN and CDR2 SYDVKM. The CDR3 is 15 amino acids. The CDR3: CASSSLGSSYNEQFF. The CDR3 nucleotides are TGTGCCAGCAGCTCTCTAGGTAGCTCCTACAATGAGCAGTTCTTC. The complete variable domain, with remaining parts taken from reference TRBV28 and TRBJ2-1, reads DVKVTQSSRYLVKRTGEKVFLECVQDMDHENMFWYRQDPGLGLRLIYFSYDVKMKEKGDIPEGYSVSREKKERFSLILESASTNQTSMYLCASSSLGSSYNEQFFGPGTRLTVL.

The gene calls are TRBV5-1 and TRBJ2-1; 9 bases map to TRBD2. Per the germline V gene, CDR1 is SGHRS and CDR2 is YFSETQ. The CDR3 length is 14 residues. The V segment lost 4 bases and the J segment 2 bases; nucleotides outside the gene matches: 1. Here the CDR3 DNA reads TGCGCCAGCAGCGGCGGGAGGGCCTACAATGAGCAGTTCTTC. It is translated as CASSGGRAYNEQFF.